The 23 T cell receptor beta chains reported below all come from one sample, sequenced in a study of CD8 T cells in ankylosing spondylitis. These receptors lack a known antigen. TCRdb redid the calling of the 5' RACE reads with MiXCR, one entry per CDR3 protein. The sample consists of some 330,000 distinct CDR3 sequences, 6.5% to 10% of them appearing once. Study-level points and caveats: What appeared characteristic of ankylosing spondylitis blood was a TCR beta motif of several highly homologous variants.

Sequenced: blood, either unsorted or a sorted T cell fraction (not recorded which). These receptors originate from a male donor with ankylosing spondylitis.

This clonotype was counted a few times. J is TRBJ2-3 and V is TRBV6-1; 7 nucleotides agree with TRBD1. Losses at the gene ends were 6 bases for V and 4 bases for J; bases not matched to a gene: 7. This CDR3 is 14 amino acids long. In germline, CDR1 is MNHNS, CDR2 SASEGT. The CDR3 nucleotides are TGTGCCAGCAGCCGGGTAGGGGGCCCAGATACGCAGTATTTT. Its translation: CASSRVGGPDTQYF.

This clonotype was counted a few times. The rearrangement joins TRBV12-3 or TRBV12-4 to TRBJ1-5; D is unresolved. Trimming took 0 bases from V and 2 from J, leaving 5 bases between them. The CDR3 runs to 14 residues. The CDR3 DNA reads TGTGCCAGCAGTTTAGCGGTCGGCAATCAGCCCCAGCATTTT. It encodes CASSLAVGNQPQHF.

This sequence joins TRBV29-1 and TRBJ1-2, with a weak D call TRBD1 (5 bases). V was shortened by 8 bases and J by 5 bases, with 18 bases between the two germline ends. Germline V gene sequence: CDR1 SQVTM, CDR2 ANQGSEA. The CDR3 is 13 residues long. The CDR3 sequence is CSTTHGAGYGYTF. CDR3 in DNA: TGCAGCACAACTCACGGGGCCGGTTATGGCTACACCTTC.

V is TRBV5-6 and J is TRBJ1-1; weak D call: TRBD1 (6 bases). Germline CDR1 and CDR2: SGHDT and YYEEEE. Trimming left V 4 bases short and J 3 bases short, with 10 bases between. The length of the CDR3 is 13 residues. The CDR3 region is CASSVQGHTEAFF. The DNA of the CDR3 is TGTGCCAGCAGCGTACAGGGTCACACTGAAGCTTTCTTT.

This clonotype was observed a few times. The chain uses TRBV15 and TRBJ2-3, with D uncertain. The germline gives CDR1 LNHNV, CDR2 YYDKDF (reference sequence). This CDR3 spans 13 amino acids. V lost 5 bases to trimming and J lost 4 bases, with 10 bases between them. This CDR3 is CATSYAPADTQYF. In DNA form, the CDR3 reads TGTGCCACCAGCTACGCCCCCGCAGATACGCAGTATTTT.

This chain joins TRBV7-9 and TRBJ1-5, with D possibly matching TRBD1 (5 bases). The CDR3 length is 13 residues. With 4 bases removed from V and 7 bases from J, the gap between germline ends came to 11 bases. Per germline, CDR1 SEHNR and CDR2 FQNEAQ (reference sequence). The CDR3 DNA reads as TGTGCCAGCAGCTCACTGACAGACCAGCCCCAGCATTTT. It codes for CASSSLTDQPQHF. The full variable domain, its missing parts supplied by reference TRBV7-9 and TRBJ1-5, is DTGVSQNPRHKITKRGQNVTFRCDPISEHNRLYWYRQTLGQGPEFLTYFQNEAQLEKSRLLSDRFSAERPKGSFSTLEIQRTEQGDSAMYLCASSSLTDQPQHFGDGTRLSIL.

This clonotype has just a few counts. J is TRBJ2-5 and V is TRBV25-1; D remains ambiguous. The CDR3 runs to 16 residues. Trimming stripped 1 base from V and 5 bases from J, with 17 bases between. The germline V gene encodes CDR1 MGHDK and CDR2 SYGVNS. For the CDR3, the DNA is TGTGCCAGCAGTGAATTGAGGAACAGAAGGCGGGAGACCCAGTACTTC. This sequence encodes CASSELRNRRRETQYF.

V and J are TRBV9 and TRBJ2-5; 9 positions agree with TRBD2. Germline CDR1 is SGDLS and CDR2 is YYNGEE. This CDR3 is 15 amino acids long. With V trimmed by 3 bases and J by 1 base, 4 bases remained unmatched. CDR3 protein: CASSASGRSQETQYF. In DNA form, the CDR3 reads TGTGCCAGCAGCGCGAGCGGGAGGTCCCAAGAGACCCAGTACTTC.

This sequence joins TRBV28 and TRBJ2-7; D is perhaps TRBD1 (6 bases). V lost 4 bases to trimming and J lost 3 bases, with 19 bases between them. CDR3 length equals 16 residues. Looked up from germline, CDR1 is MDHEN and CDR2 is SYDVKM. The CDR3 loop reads CASSSSRGGNYYEQYF. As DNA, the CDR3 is TGTGCCAGCAGTTCCTCGAGAGGGGGAAATTACTACGAGCAGTACTTC.

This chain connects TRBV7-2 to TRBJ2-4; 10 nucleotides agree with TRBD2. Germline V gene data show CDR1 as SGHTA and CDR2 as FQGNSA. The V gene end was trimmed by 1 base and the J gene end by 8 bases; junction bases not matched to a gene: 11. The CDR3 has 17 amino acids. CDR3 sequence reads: CASSLVVLAGVGDIQYF. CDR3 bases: TGTGCCAGCAGCTTAGTAGTTCTAGCGGGAGTGGGAGACATTCAGTACTTC. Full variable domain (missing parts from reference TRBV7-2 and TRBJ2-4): GAGVSQSPSNKVTEKGKDVELRCDPISGHTALYWYRQSLGQGLEFLIYFQGNSAPDKSGLPSDRFSAERTGGSVSTLTIQRTQQEDSAVYLCASSLVVLAGVGDIQYFGAGTRLSVL.

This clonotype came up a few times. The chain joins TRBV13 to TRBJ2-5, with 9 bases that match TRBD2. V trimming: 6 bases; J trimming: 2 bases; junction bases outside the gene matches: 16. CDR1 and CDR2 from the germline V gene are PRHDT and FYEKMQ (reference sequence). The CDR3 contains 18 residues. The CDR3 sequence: CASSPTGTSIPLQETQYF. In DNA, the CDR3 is TGTGCCAGCAGTCCTACCGGGACTAGCATCCCCTTGCAAGAGACCCAGTACTTC.

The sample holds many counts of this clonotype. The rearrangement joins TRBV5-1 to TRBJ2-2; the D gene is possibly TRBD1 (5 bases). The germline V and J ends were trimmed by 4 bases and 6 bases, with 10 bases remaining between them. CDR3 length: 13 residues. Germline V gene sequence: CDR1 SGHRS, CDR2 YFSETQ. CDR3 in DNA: TGCGCCAGCAGCATCCAGGGTCCCGGGGAGCTGTTTTTT. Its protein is CASSIQGPGELFF.

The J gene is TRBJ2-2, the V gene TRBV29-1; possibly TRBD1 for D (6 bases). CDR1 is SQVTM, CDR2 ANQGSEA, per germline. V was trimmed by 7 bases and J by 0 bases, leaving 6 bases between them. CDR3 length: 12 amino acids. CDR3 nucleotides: TGCAGCGGGACAGCGAACACCGGGGAGCTGTTTTTT. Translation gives CSGTANTGELFF.

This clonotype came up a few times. As DNA, the CDR3 is TGCAGTGCCTTTGCCCGGGACAGGATCACCTACGAGCAGTACTTC. Translated, it gives CSAFARDRITYEQYF. V is TRBV20-1 and J is TRBJ2-7; 8 positions match TRBD1. The germline gives CDR1 DFQATT, CDR2 SNEGSKA (reference sequence). This CDR3 spans 15 amino acids. The trim removed 6 bases at V and 2 bases at J, leaving 12 bases unmatched.

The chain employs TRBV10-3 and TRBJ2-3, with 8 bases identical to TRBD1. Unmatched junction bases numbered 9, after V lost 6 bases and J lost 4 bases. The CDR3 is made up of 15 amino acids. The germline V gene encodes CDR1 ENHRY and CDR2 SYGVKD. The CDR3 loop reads CAIRSATGAPDTQYF. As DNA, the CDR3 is TGTGCCATCAGGTCGGCGACAGGGGCCCCAGATACGCAGTATTTT.

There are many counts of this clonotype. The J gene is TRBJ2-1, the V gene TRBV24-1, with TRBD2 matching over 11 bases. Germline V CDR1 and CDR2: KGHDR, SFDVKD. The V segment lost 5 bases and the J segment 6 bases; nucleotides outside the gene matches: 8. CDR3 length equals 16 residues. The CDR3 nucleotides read TGTGCCACCAGTGGTCTCGGACTAGCGGGCGTCAATGAGCAGTTCTTC. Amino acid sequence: CATSGLGLAGVNEQFF.

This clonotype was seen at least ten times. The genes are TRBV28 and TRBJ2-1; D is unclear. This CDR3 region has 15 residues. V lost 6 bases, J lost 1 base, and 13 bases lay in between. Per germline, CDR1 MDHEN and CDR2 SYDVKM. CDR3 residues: CASSRRGPSYNEQFF. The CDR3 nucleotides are TGTGCCAGCAGCCGGCGAGGCCCTTCCTACAATGAGCAGTTCTTC.

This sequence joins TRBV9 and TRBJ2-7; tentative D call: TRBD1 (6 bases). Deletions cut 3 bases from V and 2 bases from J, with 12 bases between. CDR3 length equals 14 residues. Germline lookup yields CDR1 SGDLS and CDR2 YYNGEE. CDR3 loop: CASSGTGSPYEQYF. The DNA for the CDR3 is TGTGCCAGCAGCGGTACAGGGAGCCCCTACGAGCAGTACTTC.

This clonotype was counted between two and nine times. The DNA of the CDR3 is TGTGCCATCAGTGATGGGACTAGGCCGGGCACAGATACGCAGTATTTT. It codes for CAISDGTRPGTDTQYF. The chain joins TRBV10-3 to TRBJ2-3; 8 bases align to TRBD2. CDR3 length equals 16 residues. Trimming took 3 bases from V and 1 from J; bases not matched to a gene: 6. CDR1 ENHRY and CDR2 SYGVKD come from the germline V gene.

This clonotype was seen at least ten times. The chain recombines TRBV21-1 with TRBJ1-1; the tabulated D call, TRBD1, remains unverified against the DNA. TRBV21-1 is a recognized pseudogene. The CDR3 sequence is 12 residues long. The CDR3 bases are TGTGCCAGCAGCAAAGACGGGAAAGGGGCTTTCTTT. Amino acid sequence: CASSKDGKGAFF.

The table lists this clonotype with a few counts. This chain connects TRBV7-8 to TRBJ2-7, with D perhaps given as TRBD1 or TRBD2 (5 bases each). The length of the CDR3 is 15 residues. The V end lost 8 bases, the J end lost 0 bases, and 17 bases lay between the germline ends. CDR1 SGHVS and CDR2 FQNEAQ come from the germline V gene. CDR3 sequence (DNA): TGTGCCAGCCACGCAGGGCGGAGGAGCTCCTACGAGCAGTACTTC. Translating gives CASHAGRRSSYEQYF.

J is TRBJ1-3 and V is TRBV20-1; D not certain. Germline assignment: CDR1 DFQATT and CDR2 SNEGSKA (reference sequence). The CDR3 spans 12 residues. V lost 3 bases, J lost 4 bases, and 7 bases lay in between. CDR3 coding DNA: TGCAGTGCTAGGACCCTCGGAAACACCATATATTTT. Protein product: CSARTLGNTIYF.

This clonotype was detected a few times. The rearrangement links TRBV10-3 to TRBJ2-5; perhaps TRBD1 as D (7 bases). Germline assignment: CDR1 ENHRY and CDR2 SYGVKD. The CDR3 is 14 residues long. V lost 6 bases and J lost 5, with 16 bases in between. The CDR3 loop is CAISDGGGRETQYF. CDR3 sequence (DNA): TGTGCCATCAGCGACGGAGGGGGCCGGGAGACCCAGTACTTC.